These T cell receptor beta chains were read from a single sample in a study of blood T cell repertoires in COVID-19. Libraries were prepared by immunoSEQ multiplex PCR; TCRdb keeps only in-frame clonotypes and omits some of them. The table includes around 150,000 clones, more than 90% detected once. The sequenced sample consisted of peripheral blood. These receptors were taken from a man aged 60 to 69 with active or convalescent COVID-19. Both conserved end residues are part of each CDR3. Fields, in order: D gene, J gene, clone size, CDR3 length, V gene, CDR3 DNA, CDR3 protein. D genes are given only for firm matches. Clone sizes are given selectively: once, few, many, or a class where the clone is expanded.

D gene: TRBD1; J gene: TRBJ1-2; clone size: .; CDR3 length: 15; V gene: TRBV3-1/TRBV3-2; CDR3 DNA: TGTGCCAGCAGCCAGTTGACAGGGGGTCGAAAGGGCTACACCTTC; CDR3 protein: CASSQLTGGRKGYTF
D gene: TRBD1; J gene: TRBJ1-4; clone size: .; CDR3 length: 16; V gene: TRBV19; CDR3 DNA: TGTGCCAGTAGTACCTACTCGGGACAGACTAATGAAAAACTGTTTTTT; CDR3 protein: CASSTYSGQTNEKLFF
D gene: .; J gene: TRBJ2-3; clone size: .; CDR3 length: 15; V gene: TRBV6-5; CDR3 DNA: TGTGCCAGCAGTCGTCAGGGAAAGCGCACAGATACGCAGTATTTT; CDR3 protein: CASSRQGKRTDTQYF
D gene: .; J gene: TRBJ1-6; clone size: .; CDR3 length: 13; V gene: TRBV7-2; CDR3 DNA: TGTGCCACCAATCGAGACAAGAATTCACCCCTCCACTTT; CDR3 protein: CATNRDKNSPLHF
D gene: .; J gene: TRBJ1-1; clone size: once; CDR3 length: 14; V gene: TRBV10-3; CDR3 DNA: TGTGCCATCAGTGAGTCGTGGAAGGGCGAGGGAGCTTTCTTT; CDR3 protein: CAISESWKGEGAFF
D gene: .; J gene: TRBJ2-7; clone size: .; CDR3 length: 16; V gene: TRBV5-1; CDR3 DNA: TGCGCCAGCAGCTTGTATCCCCCGGGGGAATCCTACGAGCAGTACTTC; CDR3 protein: CASSLYPPGESYEQYF
D gene: .; J gene: TRBJ2-1; clone size: .; CDR3 length: 17; V gene: TRBV5-1; CDR3 DNA: TGCGCCAGCAGCCTAAGCCGTTGGACAGCCACCTACAATGAGCAGTTCTTC; CDR3 protein: CASSLSRWTATYNEQFF
D gene: TRBD1; J gene: TRBJ1-2; clone size: .; CDR3 length: 15; V gene: TRBV27; CDR3 DNA: TGTGCCAGCAGTTTATGGGGACAGGGGATCTATGGCTACACCTTC; CDR3 protein: CASSLWGQGIYGYTF
D gene: .; J gene: TRBJ1-2; clone size: .; CDR3 length: 14; V gene: TRBV5-1; CDR3 DNA: TGCGCCAGCAGCCAGGACAGCGCCTCCTATGGCTACACCTTC; CDR3 protein: CASSQDSASYGYTF
D gene: .; J gene: TRBJ1-2; clone size: .; CDR3 length: 13; V gene: TRBV3-1/TRBV3-2; CDR3 DNA: TGTGCCAGCAGCCAGGACAAAACCTATGGCTACACCTTC; CDR3 protein: CASSQDKTYGYTF
D gene: .; J gene: TRBJ1-5; clone size: .; CDR3 length: 13; V gene: TRBV3-1/TRBV3-2; CDR3 DNA: TGTGCCAGCAGCCAAGACAGGGATCAGCCCCAGCATTTT; CDR3 protein: CASSQDRDQPQHF
D gene: .; J gene: TRBJ1-2; clone size: .; CDR3 length: 13; V gene: TRBV11-2; CDR3 DNA: TGTGCCAGCAGCTCAGACGGGTTCTATGGCTACACCTTC; CDR3 protein: CASSSDGFYGYTF
D gene: .; J gene: TRBJ1-6; clone size: .; CDR3 length: 15; V gene: TRBV5-6; CDR3 DNA: TGTGCCAGCAGCTTGGGGCAGGCAATAGATTCACCCCTCCACTTT; CDR3 protein: CASSLGQAIDSPLHF
D gene: TRBD2; J gene: TRBJ2-7; clone size: .; CDR3 length: 16; V gene: TRBV7-6; CDR3 DNA: TGTGCCAGCAGCTCCGCTCCCGGGACTAGCCTCTACGAGCAGTACTTC; CDR3 protein: CASSSAPGTSLYEQYF
D gene: .; J gene: TRBJ2-5; clone size: .; CDR3 length: 12; V gene: TRBV5-1; CDR3 DNA: TGCGCCAGCAGCACGGACCAAGAGACCCAGTACTTC; CDR3 protein: CASSTDQETQYF
D gene: TRBD1; J gene: TRBJ1-1; clone size: few; CDR3 length: 13; V gene: TRBV11-2; CDR3 DNA: TGTGCCAGCAGCTTAGGGGGGACAGGGACGGCTTTCTTT; CDR3 protein: CASSLGGTGTAFF
D gene: .; J gene: TRBJ2-7; clone size: .; CDR3 length: 13; V gene: TRBV27; CDR3 DNA: TGTGCCAGCAGTTTGGACACGAGCTTCGAGCAGTACTTC; CDR3 protein: CASSLDTSFEQYF
D gene: TRBD1; J gene: TRBJ2-7; clone size: .; CDR3 length: 13; V gene: TRBV27; CDR3 DNA: TGTGCCAGCAGTTGGGACAGATCCTACGAGCAGTACTTC; CDR3 protein: CASSWDRSYEQYF
D gene: TRBD1; J gene: TRBJ1-4; clone size: .; CDR3 length: 14; V gene: TRBV7-9; CDR3 DNA: TGTGCCAGCAGCTCGGGACAGGCAAACGAAAAACTGTTTTTT; CDR3 protein: CASSSGQANEKLFF
D gene: TRBD1; J gene: TRBJ2-1; clone size: .; CDR3 length: 16; V gene: TRBV19; CDR3 DNA: TGTGCCAGTACCCCCAGGGGACAGGGGGGCCACAATGAGCAGTTCTTC; CDR3 protein: CASTPRGQGGHNEQFF